These 27 T cell receptor beta chains share one sample of origin, sequenced in a study of T cell changes during pregnancy in multiple sclerosis. The table came from immunoSEQ multiplex PCR; TCRdb's copy has only in-frame clones and leaves some out. The repertoire holds 35,000 to 55,000 clones, more than 70% seen once, with about 6% in the top ten. The sample in question was CD8+ T cells from peripheral blood mononuclear cells, obtained after pregnancy. The receptors shown here come from a female donor in good health, enrolled as a control in a pregnancy study.

The J gene is TRBJ2-5, the V gene TRBV7-2, with TRBD2 as a possible D gene (7 bases). Germline V gene data show CDR1 as SGHTA and CDR2 as FQGNSA. V was pared by 2 bases and J by 5 bases, with 15 bases between. This CDR3 contains 15 residues. DNA for the CDR3: TGTGCCAGCAGCTTAAATGGGGGGGCCCCGGAGACCCAGTACTTC. It specifies CASSLNGGAPETQYF.

The chain employs TRBV7-9 and TRBJ2-7; a possible D gene is TRBD2 (6 bases). CDR1 and CDR2 from the germline V gene are SEHNR and FQNEAQ (reference sequence). The CDR3 runs 16 residues. Trimming stripped 5 bases from V and 3 bases from J, with 20 bases between. In nucleotides, the CDR3 is TGTGCCAGCAGCCCTACCTCGGGGCGGGGACGCTACGAGCAGTACTTC. Translated: CASSPTSGRGRYEQYF.

This chain connects TRBV6-4 to TRBJ2-3, with TRBD2 matching 9 bases. Germline trimming cut 3 bases from V and 2 bases from J; bases unmatched to any gene: 3. This CDR3 comprises 15 residues. Germline values: CDR1 MRHNA, CDR2 SNTAGT. CDR3 DNA: TGTGCCAGCAGTGAGACTAGCGGAGACACAGATACGCAGTATTTT. As protein: CASSETSGDTDTQYF.

The chain is built from TRBV4-3 and TRBJ1-6; no firm D call. Trimming took 1 base from V and 10 from J, leaving 8 bases between them. There are 13 residues in the CDR3. Germline CDR1 reads LGHNA; CDR2 reads YSLEER. The CDR3 loop reads CASSQVPGSPLHF. The CDR3 nucleotides read TGCGCCAGCAGCCAAGTTCCGGGGTCACCCCTCCACTTT.

The J gene is TRBJ1-6, the V gene TRBV27, with D hard to call. The CDR3 spans 12 residues. Germline loops: CDR1 MNHEY, CDR2 SMNVEV (reference sequence). The germline V and J ends were trimmed by 7 bases and 6 bases, with 7 bases remaining between them. The CDR3 loop is CASTPGNSPLHF. CDR3 nucleotides: TGTGCCAGCACCCCCGGTAATTCACCCCTCCACTTT.

V gene TRBV7-9 combines with J gene TRBJ2-3, with D perhaps matching TRBD2 (5 bases). Germline V gives CDR1 SEHNR, CDR2 FQNEAQ (reference sequence). The ends were cut back, 4 bases at V and 2 bases at J, with 19 bases in the middle. There are 17 residues in the CDR3. This CDR3 is CASSSYGLEGNTDTQYF. In DNA form, the CDR3 reads TGTGCCAGCAGCTCCTACGGACTCGAAGGCAACACAGATACGCAGTATTTT.

V gene TRBV28 combines with J gene TRBJ2-1; D may be TRBD2 (6 bases). The CDR3 sequence is 12 residues long. V was shortened by 2 bases and J by 8 bases, with 7 bases between the two germline ends. Germline V gene sequence: CDR1 MDHEN, CDR2 SYDVKM. CDR3 sequence (DNA): TGTGCCAGCAGTTTACCGGGAGATGAGCAGTTCTTC. It encodes CASSLPGDEQFF.

V usage is TRBV7-2 and J usage is TRBJ1-1; maybe TRBD1 (6 bases). CDR1 SGHTA and CDR2 FQGNSA come from the germline V gene. This CDR3 is 16 amino acids long. V lost 4 bases and J 0 bases, leaving 15 bases between the germline ends. CDR3 in amino acids: CASSSTDRYMNTEAFF. CDR3 DNA sequence: TGTGCCAGCAGCTCTACGGACAGATACATGAACACTGAAGCTTTCTTT.

J is TRBJ1-5 and V is TRBV19, with D possibly being TRBD1 (6 bases). Trimming cost V 6 bases and J 0 bases, with 24 bases left between them. Germline values: CDR1 LNHDA, CDR2 SQIVND (reference sequence). This CDR3 spans 19 amino acids. CDR3 nucleotides: TGTGCCAGTAGGCCGACAGGTGAGGGTATATATCGTAGCAATCAGCCCCAGCATTTT. This codes for CASRPTGEGIYRSNQPQHF.

This chain's CDR3 is CASSQDRYTNEKLFF. CDR3 DNA: TGTGCCAGCAGTCAGGACAGATACACTAATGAAAAACTGTTTTTT. V and J are TRBV28 and TRBJ1-4; TRBD1 might be the D (6 bases). The germline gives CDR1 MDHEN, CDR2 SYDVKM. V shed 5 bases and J shed 2 bases, with 12 bases lying between them. The CDR3 is made up of 15 amino acids.

V usage is TRBV5-1 and J usage is TRBJ2-7; possibly TRBD1 for D (5 bases). CDR1 is SGHRS, CDR2 YFSETQ, per germline. Deletions cut 5 bases from V and 0 bases from J, with 6 bases between. The CDR3 spans 12 residues. The CDR3: CASRDTSYEQYF. The CDR3 region has the DNA TGCGCCAGCAGGGACACCTCCTACGAGCAGTACTTC.

The chain employs TRBV29-1 and TRBJ2-1; 7 bases agree with TRBD1. V trimming: 0 bases; J trimming: 8 bases; junction bases outside the gene matches: 1. The germline gives CDR1 SQVTM, CDR2 ANQGSEA. CDR3 length: 12 residues. The CDR3 sequence is CSVEEGGYEQFF. CDR3 DNA sequence: TGCAGCGTTGAAGAAGGGGGCTATGAGCAGTTCTTC.

This clone turned up a few times. This chain connects TRBV4-3 to TRBJ2-1; 8 nucleotides match TRBD2. The CDR3 runs 17 residues. Germline CDR1 is LGHNA and CDR2 is YSLEER. V shed 0 bases, J shed 6 bases, and the junction held 10 bases outside the gene matches. The CDR3 here is CASSQDPTGGPINEQFF. The CDR3 bases are TGCGCCAGCAGCCAAGATCCGACGGGGGGGCCAATCAATGAGCAGTTCTTC.

The chain carries TRBV5-4 and TRBJ1-2, with a tentative D call TRBD1 (5 bases). Between the trimmed V and J ends, which lost 2 bases and 7 bases, there was a span of 12 bases. The length of the CDR3 is 13 residues. Germline assignment: CDR1 SGHNT and CDR2 YYREEE (reference sequence). The CDR3 is CASSFGARAGYTF. CDR3 sequence (DNA): TGTGCCAGCAGCTTTGGGGCAAGGGCTGGCTACACCTTC.

The chain is built from TRBV5-4 and TRBJ1-1; 11 bases align to TRBD1. This CDR3 comprises 15 residues. In germline, CDR1 is SGHNT, CDR2 YYREEE (reference sequence). J was trimmed by 3 bases and V by 3 bases; bases with no gene match: 4. The DNA of the CDR3 is TGTGCCAGCAGCTCCGGGACAGGGGGTTACACTGAAGCTTTCTTT. This translates into CASSSGTGGYTEAFF.

The chain links TRBV5-6 to TRBJ2-3; possible D gene TRBD2, 7 bases. Germline CDR1 and CDR2: SGHDT and YYEEEE. The germline V and J ends were trimmed by 0 bases and 4 bases, with 15 bases remaining between them. The CDR3 is 16 residues long. In DNA form, the CDR3 reads TGTGCCAGCAGCTTGGTAGGGGGGGGGCCGGCAGATACGCAGTATTTT. Protein product: CASSLVGGGPADTQYF.

In this sample, this clone turned up once. The chain employs TRBV4-3 and TRBJ1-2; 7 positions match TRBD1. Germline V gene data show CDR1 as LGHNA and CDR2 as YSLEER. Trimming at V came to 1 base and at J to 4 bases, leaving 3 bases not matched to a gene. The CDR3 is 14 amino acids. CDR3 DNA sequence: TGCGCCAGCAGCCAAGGAGGGGGCGGCTATGGCTACACCTTC. Translated: CASSQGGGGYGYTF.

The chain joins TRBV5-6 to TRBJ2-7, with D possibly TRBD2 on 5 matching bases. Germline CDR1 and CDR2: SGHDT and YYEEEE. CDR3 size: 13 residues. V lost 4 bases and J 1 base, leaving 9 bases between the germline ends. The chain's CDR3 is CASSQEASYEQYF. The CDR3, as DNA: TGTGCCAGCAGCCAGGAGGCATCCTACGAGCAGTACTTC.

The gene calls are TRBV5-8 and TRBJ1-5; no definite D call. Germline V gene data show CDR1 as SGHTS and CDR2 as YDEGEE. The CDR3 has 12 amino acids. The V gene lost 4 bases and the J gene lost 4 bases, with 6 bases spanning the gap. CDR3 DNA: TGTGCCAGCAGCCTTTCTAATCAGCCCCAGCATTTT. Its protein is CASSLSNQPQHF.

The chain joins TRBV15 to TRBJ2-6; the match to TRBD1 covers 7 bases. The CDR3 runs to 19 residues. Germline trimming cut 0 bases from V and 3 bases from J; bases unmatched to any gene: 11. CDR1 LNHNV and CDR2 YYDKDF come from the germline V gene (reference sequence). DNA of the CDR3: TGTGCCACCAGCAGAGAAGGGCCGGACAGGACGTTTGGGGCCAACGTCCTGACTTTC. As protein: CATSREGPDRTFGANVLTF.

V and J are TRBV7-3 and TRBJ2-7, with D perhaps matching TRBD1 (6 bases). CDR1 SGHTA and CDR2 FQGTGA come from the germline V gene. With 1 base removed from V and 5 bases from J, the gap between germline ends came to 12 bases. CDR3 length: 14 residues. The CDR3 loop is CASSLKAGADEQYF. Written as DNA, the CDR3 is TGTGCCAGCAGCTTAAAGGCAGGGGCGGACGAGCAGTACTTC.

The rearrangement joins TRBV7-9 to TRBJ2-7, with D unclear. The better agreement between TRBJ2-1 and the DNA end casts doubt on the J call. Germline V gene sequence: CDR1 SEHNR, CDR2 FQNEAQ (reference sequence). The CDR3 extends over 14 amino acids. The DNA for the CDR3 is TGTGCCAGCGGGCTCTCCCACTCCTACAATGAGCAGTTCTTC. It specifies CASGLSHSYNEQFF.

This CDR3 is CASSIASGTEAFF. CDR3 in DNA: TGTGCCAGTAGTATAGCCTCGGGCACTGAAGCTTTCTTT. The chain couples TRBV19 to TRBJ1-1; D is unclear. CDR1 and CDR2 from the germline V gene are LNHDA and SQIVND (reference sequence). The CDR3 spans 13 residues. The ends were cut back, 1 base at V and 4 bases at J, with 7 bases in the middle.

The chain uses TRBV19 and TRBJ1-1; 10 bases line up with TRBD1. This CDR3 is 14 amino acids long. After removal of 3 bases from V and 3 bases from J, the junction contained 1 base not matched to a gene. CDR1 is LNHDA and CDR2 is SQIVND in the germline V gene (reference sequence). The CDR3 spells CASSIGTGDTEAFF. The CDR3 nucleotides are TGTGCCAGTAGTATCGGGACAGGGGACACTGAAGCTTTCTTT. Full variable domain (missing parts from reference TRBV19 and TRBJ1-1): DGGITQSPKYLFRKEGQNVTLSCEQNLNHDAMYWYRQDPGQGLRLIYYSQIVNDFQKGDIAEGYSVSREKKESFPLTVTSAQKNPTAFYLCASSIGTGDTEAFFGQGTRLTVV.

The V gene is TRBV7-2, the J gene TRBJ1-5; tentatively, D is TRBD1 (5 bases). The ends were cut back, 6 bases at V and 6 bases at J, with 12 bases in the middle. The CDR3 sequence is 13 residues long. Germline V gives CDR1 SGHTA, CDR2 FQGNSA. The DNA for the CDR3 is TGTGCCAGCAGTACGGGGGGAAGTCAGCCCCAGCATTTT. Amino acid sequence: CASSTGGSQPQHF.

This chain joins TRBV25-1 and TRBJ1-6; 8 bases agree with TRBD1. Germline CDR1 and CDR2: MGHDK and SYGVNS. J lost 7 bases, V lost 8 bases, and 10 bases had no gene match. This CDR3 has 15 residues. This chain's CDR3 is CASSDRVMNNSPLHF. In nucleotides, the CDR3 is TGTGCCAGCTCGGACAGGGTCATGAACAATTCACCCCTCCACTTT.

The chain uses TRBV4-3 and TRBJ2-2; no reliable D call. The germline V and J ends were trimmed by 0 bases and 5 bases, with 10 bases remaining between them. The germline V gene encodes CDR1 LGHNA and CDR2 YSLEER. CDR3 size: 15 residues. CDR3 in DNA: TGCGCCAGCAGCCAAGATTCAGTTTATACCGGGGAGCTGTTTTTT. It translates to CASSQDSVYTGELFF.